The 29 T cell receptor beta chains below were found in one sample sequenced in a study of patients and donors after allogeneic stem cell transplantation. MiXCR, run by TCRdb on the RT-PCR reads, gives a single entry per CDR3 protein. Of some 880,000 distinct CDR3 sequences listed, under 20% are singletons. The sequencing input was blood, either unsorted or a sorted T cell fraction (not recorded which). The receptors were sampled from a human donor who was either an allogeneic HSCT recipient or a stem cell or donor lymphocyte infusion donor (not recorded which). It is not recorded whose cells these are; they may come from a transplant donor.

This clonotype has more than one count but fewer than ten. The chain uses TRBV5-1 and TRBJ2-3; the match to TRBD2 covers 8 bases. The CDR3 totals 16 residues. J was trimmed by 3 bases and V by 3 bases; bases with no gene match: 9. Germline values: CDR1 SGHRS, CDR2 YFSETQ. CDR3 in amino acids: CASSWGTSLGTDTQYF. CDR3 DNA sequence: TGCGCCAGCAGCTGGGGGACTAGTTTGGGTACAGATACGCAGTATTTT.

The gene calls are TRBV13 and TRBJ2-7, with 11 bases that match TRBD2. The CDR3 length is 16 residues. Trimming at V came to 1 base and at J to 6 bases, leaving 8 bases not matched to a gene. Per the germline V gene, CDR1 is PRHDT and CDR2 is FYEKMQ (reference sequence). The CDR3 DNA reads TGTGCCAGCAGCTTAGAGTCTCTAGCGGGAGGACGCGAGCAGTACTTC. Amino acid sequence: CASSLESLAGGREQYF.

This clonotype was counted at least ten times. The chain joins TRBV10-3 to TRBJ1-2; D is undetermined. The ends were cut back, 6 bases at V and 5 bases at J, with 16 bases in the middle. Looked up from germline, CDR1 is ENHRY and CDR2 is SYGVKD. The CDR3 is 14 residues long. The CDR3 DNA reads TGTGCCATCAGGGCGGGGTATGGAAGTTATGGCTACACCTTC. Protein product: CAIRAGYGSYGYTF.

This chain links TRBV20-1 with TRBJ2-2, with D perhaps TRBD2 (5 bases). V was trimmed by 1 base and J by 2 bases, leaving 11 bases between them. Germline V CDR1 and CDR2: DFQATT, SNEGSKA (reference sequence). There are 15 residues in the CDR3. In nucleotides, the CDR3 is TGCAGTGCTAGAGCATCGGGGAGAAACACCGGGGAGCTGTTTTTT. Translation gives CSARASGRNTGELFF.

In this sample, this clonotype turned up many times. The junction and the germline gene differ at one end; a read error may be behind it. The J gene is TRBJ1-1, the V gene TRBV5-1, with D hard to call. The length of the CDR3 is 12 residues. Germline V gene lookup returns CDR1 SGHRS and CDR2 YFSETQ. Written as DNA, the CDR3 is TGCGCCAGCAGCTTGGCCCGAGATGAAGCCGTCTTT. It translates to CASSLARDEAVF.

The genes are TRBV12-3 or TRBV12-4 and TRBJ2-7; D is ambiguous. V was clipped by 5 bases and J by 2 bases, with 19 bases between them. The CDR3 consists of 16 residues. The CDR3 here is CASSPFLHSWAYEQYF. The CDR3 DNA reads TGTGCCAGCAGTCCTTTTTTACATTCCTGGGCCTACGAGCAGTACTTC.

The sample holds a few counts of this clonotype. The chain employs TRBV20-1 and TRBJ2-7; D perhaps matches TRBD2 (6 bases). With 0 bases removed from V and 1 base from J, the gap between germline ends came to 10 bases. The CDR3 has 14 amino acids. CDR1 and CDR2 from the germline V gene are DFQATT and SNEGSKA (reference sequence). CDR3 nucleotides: TGCAGTGCTAGAGATCGGGGGAGATCCTACGAGCAGTACTTC. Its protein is CSARDRGRSYEQYF.

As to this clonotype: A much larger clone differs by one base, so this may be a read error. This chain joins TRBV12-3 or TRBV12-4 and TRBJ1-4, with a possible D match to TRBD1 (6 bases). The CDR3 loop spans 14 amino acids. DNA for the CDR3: TGTGCCAGCAGTCCTCGGACAGTTAATGAAAAACTGCTTTTT. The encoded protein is CASSPRTVNEKLLF.

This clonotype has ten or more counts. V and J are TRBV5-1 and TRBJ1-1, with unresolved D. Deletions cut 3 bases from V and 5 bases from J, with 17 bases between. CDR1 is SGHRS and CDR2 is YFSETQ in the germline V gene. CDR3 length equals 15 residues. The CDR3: CASSSNLIKATEAFF. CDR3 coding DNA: TGCGCCAGCAGCTCAAATCTTATCAAGGCGACTGAAGCTTTCTTT.

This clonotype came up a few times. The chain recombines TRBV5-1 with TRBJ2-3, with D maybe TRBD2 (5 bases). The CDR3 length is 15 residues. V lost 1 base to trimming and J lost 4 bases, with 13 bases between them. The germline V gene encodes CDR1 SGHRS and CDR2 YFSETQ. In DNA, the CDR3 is TGCGCCAGCAGCTTGTTAGGCTTGGGAGCAGATACGCAGTATTTT. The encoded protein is CASSLLGLGADTQYF. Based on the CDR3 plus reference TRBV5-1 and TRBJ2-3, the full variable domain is KAGVTQTPRYLIKTRGQQVTLSCSPISGHRSVSWYQQTPGQGLQFLFEYFSETQRNKGNFPGRFSGRQFSNSRSEMNVSTLELGDSALYLCASSLLGLGADTQYFGPGTRLTVL.

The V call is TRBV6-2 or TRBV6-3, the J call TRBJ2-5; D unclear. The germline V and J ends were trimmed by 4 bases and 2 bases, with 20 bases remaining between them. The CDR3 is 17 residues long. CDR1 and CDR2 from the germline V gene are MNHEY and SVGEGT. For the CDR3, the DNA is TGTGCCAGCAGTTCCCTCCCTGACTGGGGTTTTCAAGAGACCCAGTACTTC. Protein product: CASSSLPDWGFQETQYF.

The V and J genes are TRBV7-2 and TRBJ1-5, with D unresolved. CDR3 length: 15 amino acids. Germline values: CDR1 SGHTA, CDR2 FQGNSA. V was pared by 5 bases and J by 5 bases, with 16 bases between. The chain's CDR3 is CASSLRGSGDQPQHF. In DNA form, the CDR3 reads TGTGCCAGCAGCCTCCGAGGGTCGGGCGATCAGCCCCAGCATTTT.

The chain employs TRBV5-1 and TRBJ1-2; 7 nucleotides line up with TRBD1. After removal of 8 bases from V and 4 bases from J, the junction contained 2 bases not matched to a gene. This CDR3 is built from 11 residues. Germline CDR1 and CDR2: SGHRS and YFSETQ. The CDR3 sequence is CASTGAYGYTF. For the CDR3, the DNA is TGCGCCAGTACAGGGGCCTATGGCTACACCTTC.

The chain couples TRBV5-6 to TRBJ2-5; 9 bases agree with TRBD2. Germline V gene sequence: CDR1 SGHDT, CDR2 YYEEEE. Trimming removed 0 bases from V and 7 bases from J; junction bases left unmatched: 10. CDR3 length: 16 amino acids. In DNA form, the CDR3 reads TGTGCCAGCAGCTTGGGAGCGGGGGGCCGGATGGTGACCCAGTACTTC. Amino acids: CASSLGAGGRMVTQYF.

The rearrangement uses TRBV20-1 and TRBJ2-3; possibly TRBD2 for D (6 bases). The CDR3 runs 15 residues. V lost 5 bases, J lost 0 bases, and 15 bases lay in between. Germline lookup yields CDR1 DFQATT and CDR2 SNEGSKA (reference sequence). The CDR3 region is CSAPPTGTSTDTQYF. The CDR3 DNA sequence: TGCAGTGCTCCCCCGACCGGGACTAGCACAGATACGCAGTATTTT.

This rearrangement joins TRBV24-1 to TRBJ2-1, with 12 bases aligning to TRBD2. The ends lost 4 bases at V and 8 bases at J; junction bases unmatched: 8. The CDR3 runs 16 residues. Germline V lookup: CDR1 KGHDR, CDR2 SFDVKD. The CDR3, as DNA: TGTGCCACCAGTGACCGACTAGCGGGAGTGAATGATGAGCAGTTCTTC. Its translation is CATSDRLAGVNDEQFF.

Here the CDR3 reads CASSSGQGSAYGYTF. The CDR3 bases are TGCGCCAGCAGCTCCGGACAGGGTTCGGCCTATGGCTACACCTTC. V is TRBV4-3 and J is TRBJ1-2; 8 bases line up with TRBD1. Losses at the gene ends were 5 bases for V and 4 bases for J; bases not matched to a gene: 9. This CDR3 is 15 amino acids long. Germline CDR1 is LGHNA and CDR2 is YSLEER.

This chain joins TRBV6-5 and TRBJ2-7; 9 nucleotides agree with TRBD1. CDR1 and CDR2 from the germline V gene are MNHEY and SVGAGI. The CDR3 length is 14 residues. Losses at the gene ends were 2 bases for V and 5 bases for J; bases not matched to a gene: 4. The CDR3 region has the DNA TGTGCCAGCAGTTACAGGACAGGGGATAACGAGCAGTACTTC. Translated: CASSYRTGDNEQYF.

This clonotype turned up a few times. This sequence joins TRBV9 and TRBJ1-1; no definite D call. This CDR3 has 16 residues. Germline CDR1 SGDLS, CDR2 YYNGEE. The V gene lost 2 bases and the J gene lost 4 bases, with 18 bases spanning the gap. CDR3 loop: CASSVALVAEVTEAFF. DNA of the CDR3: TGTGCCAGCAGCGTGGCCCTTGTGGCGGAGGTCACTGAAGCTTTCTTT.

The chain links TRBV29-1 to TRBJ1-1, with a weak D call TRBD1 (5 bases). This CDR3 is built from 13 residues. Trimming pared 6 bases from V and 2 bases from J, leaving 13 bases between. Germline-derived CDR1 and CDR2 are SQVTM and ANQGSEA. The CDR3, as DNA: TGCAGCGTAACCGGGGGTCTCAACACTGAAGCTTTCTTT. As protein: CSVTGGLNTEAFF.

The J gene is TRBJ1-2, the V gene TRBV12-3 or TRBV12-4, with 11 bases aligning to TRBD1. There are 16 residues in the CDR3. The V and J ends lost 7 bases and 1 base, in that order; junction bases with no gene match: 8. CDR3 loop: CASTTGTGGINYGYTF. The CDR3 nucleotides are TGTGCCAGCACCACCGGGACAGGGGGTATTAACTATGGCTACACCTTC.

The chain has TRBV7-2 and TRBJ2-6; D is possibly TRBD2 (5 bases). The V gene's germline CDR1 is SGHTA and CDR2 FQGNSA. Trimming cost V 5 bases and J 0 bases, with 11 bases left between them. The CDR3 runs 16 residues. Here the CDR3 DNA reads TGTGCCAGCAGCCCCGTAGCGAACTCTGGGGCCAACGTCCTGACTTTC. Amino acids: CASSPVANSGANVLTF.

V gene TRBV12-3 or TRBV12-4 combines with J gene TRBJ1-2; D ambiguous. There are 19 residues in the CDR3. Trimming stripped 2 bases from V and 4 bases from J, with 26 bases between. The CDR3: CASSLTGTPEAGRAYGYTF. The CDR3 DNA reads TGTGCCAGCAGTTTAACGGGAACCCCGGAGGCCGGGCGGGCCTATGGCTACACCTTC.

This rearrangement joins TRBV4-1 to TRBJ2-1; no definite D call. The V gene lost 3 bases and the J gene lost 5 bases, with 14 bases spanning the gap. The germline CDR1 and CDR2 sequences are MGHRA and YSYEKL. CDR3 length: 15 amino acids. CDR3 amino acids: CASSQPPPGNNEQFF. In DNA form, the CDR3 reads TGCGCCAGCAGCCAGCCGCCCCCAGGAAACAATGAGCAGTTCTTC.

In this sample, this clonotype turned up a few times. CDR3 sequence: CSAPSGGSFGTGELFF. CDR3 DNA sequence: TGCAGTGCACCTAGCGGGGGGAGTTTTGGGACCGGGGAGCTGTTTTTT. This sequence joins TRBV20-1 and TRBJ2-2; 11 bases are shared with TRBD2. J was trimmed by 5 bases and V by 6 bases; bases with no gene match: 11. The germline gives CDR1 DFQATT, CDR2 SNEGSKA (reference sequence). This CDR3 is built from 16 residues.

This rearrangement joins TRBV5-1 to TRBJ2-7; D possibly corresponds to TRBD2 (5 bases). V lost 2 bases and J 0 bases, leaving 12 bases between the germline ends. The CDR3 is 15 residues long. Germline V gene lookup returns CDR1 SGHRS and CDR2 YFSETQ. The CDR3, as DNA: TGCGCCAGCAGCTTCCGAGCGGTTAGCTCCTACGAGCAGTACTTC. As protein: CASSFRAVSSYEQYF.

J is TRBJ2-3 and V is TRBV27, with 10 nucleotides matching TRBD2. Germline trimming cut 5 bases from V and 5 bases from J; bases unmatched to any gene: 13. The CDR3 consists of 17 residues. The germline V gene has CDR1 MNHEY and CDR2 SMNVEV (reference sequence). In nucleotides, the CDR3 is TGTGCCAGCAGTACCCTAGCGGGGGCCCGAGTGAAAGATACGCAGTATTTT. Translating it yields CASSTLAGARVKDTQYF.

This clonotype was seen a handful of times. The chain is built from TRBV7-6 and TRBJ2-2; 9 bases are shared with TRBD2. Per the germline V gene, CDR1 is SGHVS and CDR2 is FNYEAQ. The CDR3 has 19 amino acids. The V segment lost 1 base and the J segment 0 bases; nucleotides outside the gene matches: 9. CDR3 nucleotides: TGTGCCAGCAGCTTAGTTATAGCGGGGGTGGCCGCGAACACCGGGGAGCTGTTTTTT. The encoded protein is CASSLVIAGVAANTGELFF.

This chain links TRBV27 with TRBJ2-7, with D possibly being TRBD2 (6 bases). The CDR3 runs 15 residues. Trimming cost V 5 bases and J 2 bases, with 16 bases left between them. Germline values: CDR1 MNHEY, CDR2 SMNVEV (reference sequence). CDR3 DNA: TGTGCCAGCAGTCCCCTACGGGAGCGAACCTACGAGCAGTACTTC. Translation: CASSPLRERTYEQYF.